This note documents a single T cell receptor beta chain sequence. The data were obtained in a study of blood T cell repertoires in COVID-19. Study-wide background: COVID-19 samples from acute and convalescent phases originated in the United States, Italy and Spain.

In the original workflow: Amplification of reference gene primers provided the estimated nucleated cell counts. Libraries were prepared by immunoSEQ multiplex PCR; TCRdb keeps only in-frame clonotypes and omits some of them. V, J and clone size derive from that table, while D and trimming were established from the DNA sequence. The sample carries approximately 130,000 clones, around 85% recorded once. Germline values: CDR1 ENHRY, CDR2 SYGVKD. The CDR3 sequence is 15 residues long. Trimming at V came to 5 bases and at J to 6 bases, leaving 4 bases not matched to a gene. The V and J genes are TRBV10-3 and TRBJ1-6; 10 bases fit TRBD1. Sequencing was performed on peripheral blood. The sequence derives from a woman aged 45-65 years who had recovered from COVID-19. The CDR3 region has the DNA TGTGCCATCAGTATCCGGGACAGGGGTAATTCACCCCTCCACTTT. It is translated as CAISIRDRGNSPLHF.